This T cell receptor (beta chain) was identified during a study of blood T cell repertoires in COVID-19. The CDR3 is 11 amino acids. V lost 6 bases and J 12 bases, leaving 12 bases between the germline ends. Germline CDR1 and CDR2: MDHEN and SYDVKM. Data came from immunoSEQ multiplex PCR; TCRdb stores just in-frame clones and leaves some out. The data contain over 200,000 clones, 83% of them singletons. The specimen was peripheral blood. The TCR comes from a woman aged 50 to 60 with acute or convalescent COVID-19. J is TRBJ2-4 and V is TRBV28; a possible D gene is TRBD2 (6 bases). The CDR3 DNA follows: TGTGCCAGCAGAAGGAGGGCGACTCAGTACTTC. It encodes CASRRRATQYF.